Listed below are T cell receptor beta chains from one sample, sequenced in a study of cytomegalovirus exposure and HLA in healthy donors. Using immunoSEQ multiplex PCR, the repertoire was profiled, and TCRdb retains in-frame clones only, with some absent. The data hold roughly 200,000 clones, with more than 65% observed a single time. Sequenced sample: PBMCs. These receptor sequences come from a woman aged 45-60 years in good health and CMV-seronegative. The CDR3 runs from the conserved cysteine through the conserved F or W. The D gene is left open where the match is weak. Clone size is shown for a subset of rows, as once, few, many or a class of expanded clone.

TRBJ1-1 once TRBV4-1 . TGCGCCAGCAGCCAAGTAGGCACAATGCTAAGGCGGGTTCCTGAAGCTTTCTTT CASSQVGTMLRRVPEAFF
TRBJ1-2 . TRBV19 . TGTGCCAGTAGTATGCACTTCGAAACAGGGTTGGGCTACACCTTC CASSMHFETGLGYTF
TRBJ1-1 . TRBV9 TRBD1 TGTGCCAGCAGCGCGGTGGGGGGACAGCGAATCGAAGCTTTCTTT CASSAVGGQRIEAFF
TRBJ2-5 few TRBV7-9 . TGTGCCAGCAGGGACATGGGGACAAGAGAGACCCAGTACTTC CASRDMGTRETQYF
TRBJ1-5 . TRBV19 . TGTGCCAGTAGCCCCCCCCACGGGAGCAATCAGCCCCAGCATTTT CASSPPHGSNQPQHF
TRBJ1-1 . TRBV30 . TGTGCCTGGCATCAGGCAGCGAACACTGAAGCTTTCTTT CAWHQAANTEAFF
TRBJ1-6 once TRBV9 TRBD1 TGTGCCAGTCATGGGGGACAGCGTAATTCACCCCTCCACTTT CASHGGQRNSPLHF
TRBJ2-5 . TRBV18 TRBD2 TGTGCCAGCTCACCACCGGTTGGGACTAGCGGGATTCAAGAGACCCAGTACTTC CASSPPVGTSGIQETQYF
TRBJ2-5 . TRBV6-1 . TGTGCCAGCAGTGACCGTCGCCAGCGGAGGGTCCAAGAGACCCAGTACTTC CASSDRRQRRVQETQYF
TRBJ2-7 . TRBV28 TRBD2 TGTGCCAGCAGTTATAGGAGGACTAGCGGGAGGGGGTCCTACGAGCAGTACTTC CASSYRRTSGRGSYEQYF
TRBJ2-1 . TRBV7-9 . TGTGCCAGCAGCTTAGGTTCCCACTACAATGAGCAGTTCTTC CASSLGSHYNEQFF
TRBJ1-2 once TRBV7-9 TRBD1 TGTGCCAGCAGCGCCCGACAGGGGGCCGGTGGCTACACCTTC CASSARQGAGGYTF
TRBJ1-5 . TRBV28 . TGTGCCAGCAGTTTATTTTTCTTTGGGGATCGGGGGAATCAGCCCCAGCATTTT CASSLFFFGDRGNQPQHF
TRBJ2-7 . TRBV25-1 TRBD1 TGTGCCAGCAGTGCTACAGGGGGCCTTTCGCAATACGAGCAGTACTTC CASSATGGLSQYEQYF